This TCR beta chain was sequenced during a study of read filtering for tumor transcriptome and immune sequencing. Study in general: TCR-mapped reads were about 3.5 to 10.27 million with IR-seq versus roughly 85 to 1,300 with RNA-seq.

This clonotype showed up many times. The library was built from roughly 400 ng RNA with molecular barcoded adaptors for alpha/delta and beta/gamma chains. Using its own MiXCR run on the reads, TCRdb lists one record per CDR3 protein. The data hold around 41,000 distinct CDR3 sequences, with 14% observed a single time. The sample was a population of CD138-negative cells sorted from bone marrow. The clonotype was recovered from a donor aged 40 or older with multiple myeloma.

Written as DNA, the CDR3 is TGTGCCACCAGCAGATCGCGCAGGGTAAACGCCCCAACCCTCGACAATGAGCAGTTCTTC. Its protein is CATSRSRRVNAPTLDNEQFF. The chain uses TRBV15 and TRBJ2-1, with D tentatively TRBD1 (5 bases). CDR3 length: 20 amino acids. Trimming left V 2 bases short and J 5 bases short, with 28 bases between. Looked up from germline, CDR1 is LNHNV and CDR2 is YYDKDF (reference sequence). The variable domain in full, with the rest retrieved from reference TRBV15 and TRBJ2-1, is DAMVIQNPRYQVTQFGKPVTLSCSQTLNHNVMYWYQQKSSQAPKLLFHYYDKDFNNEADTPDNFQSRRPNTSFCFLDIRSPGLGDTAMYLCATSRSRRVNAPTLDNEQFFGPGTRLTVL.